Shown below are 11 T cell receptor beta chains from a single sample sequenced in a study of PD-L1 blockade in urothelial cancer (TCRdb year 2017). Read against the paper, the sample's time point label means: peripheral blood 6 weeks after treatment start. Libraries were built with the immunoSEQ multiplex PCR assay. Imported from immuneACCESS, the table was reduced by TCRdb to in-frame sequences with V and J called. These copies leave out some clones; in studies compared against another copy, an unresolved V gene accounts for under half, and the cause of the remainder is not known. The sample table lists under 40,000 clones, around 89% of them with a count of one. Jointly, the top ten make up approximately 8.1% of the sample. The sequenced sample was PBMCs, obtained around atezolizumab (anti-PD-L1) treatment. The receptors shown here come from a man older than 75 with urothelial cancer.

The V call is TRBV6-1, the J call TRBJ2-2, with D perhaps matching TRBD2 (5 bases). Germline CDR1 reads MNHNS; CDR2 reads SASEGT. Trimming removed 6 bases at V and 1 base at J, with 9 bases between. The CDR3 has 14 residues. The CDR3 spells CASRKDLNTGELFF. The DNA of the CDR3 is TGTGCCAGCAGAAAGGACTTGAACACCGGGGAGCTGTTTTTT.

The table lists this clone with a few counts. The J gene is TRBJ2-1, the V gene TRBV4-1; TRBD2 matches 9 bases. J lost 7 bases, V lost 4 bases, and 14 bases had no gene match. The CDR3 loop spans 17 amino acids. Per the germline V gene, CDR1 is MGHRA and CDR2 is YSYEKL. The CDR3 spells CASSPESSGSRPNEQFF. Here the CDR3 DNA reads TGCGCCAGCAGCCCCGAGAGTAGCGGGAGTCGGCCGAATGAGCAGTTCTTC.

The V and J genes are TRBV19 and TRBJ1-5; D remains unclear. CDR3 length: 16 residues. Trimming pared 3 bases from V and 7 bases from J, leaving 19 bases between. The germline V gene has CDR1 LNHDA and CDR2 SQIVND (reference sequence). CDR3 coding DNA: TGTGCCAGTAGTATCCTATATGGTGGGTGGGAGCAGCCCCAGCATTTT. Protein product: CASSILYGGWEQPQHF.

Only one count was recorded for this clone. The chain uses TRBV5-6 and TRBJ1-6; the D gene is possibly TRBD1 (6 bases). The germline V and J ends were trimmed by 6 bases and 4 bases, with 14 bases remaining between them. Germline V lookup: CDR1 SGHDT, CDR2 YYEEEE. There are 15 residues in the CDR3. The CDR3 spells CASNAGALYNSPLHF. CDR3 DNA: TGTGCCAGCAATGCGGGGGCATTATATAATTCACCCCTCCACTTT.

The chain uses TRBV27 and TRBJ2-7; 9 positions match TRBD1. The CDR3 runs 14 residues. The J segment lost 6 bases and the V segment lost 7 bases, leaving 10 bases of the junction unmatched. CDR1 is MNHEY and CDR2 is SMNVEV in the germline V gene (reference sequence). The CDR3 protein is CASKRPGTGSEQYF. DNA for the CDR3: TGTGCCAGCAAAAGACCCGGGACAGGGAGCGAGCAGTACTTC.

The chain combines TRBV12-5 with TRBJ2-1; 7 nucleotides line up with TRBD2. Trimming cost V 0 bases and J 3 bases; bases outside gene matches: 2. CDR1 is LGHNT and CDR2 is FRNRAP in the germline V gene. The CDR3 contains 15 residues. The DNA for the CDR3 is TGTGCTAGTGGTTTGGTGGGGGGGAACTACAATGAGCAGTTCTTC. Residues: CASGLVGGNYNEQFF.

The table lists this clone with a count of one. The CDR3 loop is CASSQSMDRAPWINEQFF. The CDR3 DNA reads as TGCGCCAGCAGTCAATCGATGGACAGGGCCCCTTGGATCAATGAGCAGTTCTTC. This sequence joins TRBV23-1 and TRBJ2-1; the match to TRBD1 covers 8 bases. TRBV23-1 is identified as an open reading frame with a role that is uncertain. V dropped 0 bases and J dropped 6; count of bases not matched to a gene: 13. CDR3 length: 18 amino acids.

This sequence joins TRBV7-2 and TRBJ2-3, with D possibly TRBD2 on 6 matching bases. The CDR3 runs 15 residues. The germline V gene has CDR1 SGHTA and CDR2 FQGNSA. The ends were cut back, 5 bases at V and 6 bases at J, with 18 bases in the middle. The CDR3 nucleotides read TGTGCCAGCAGCCGGGACTGGGACTCCAAGGATACGCAGTATTTT. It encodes CASSRDWDSKDTQYF.

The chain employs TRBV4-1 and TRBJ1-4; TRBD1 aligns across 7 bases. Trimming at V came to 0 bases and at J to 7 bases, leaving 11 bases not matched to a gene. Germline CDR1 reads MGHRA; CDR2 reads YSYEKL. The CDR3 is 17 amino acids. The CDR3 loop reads CASSQDLGAGGGEKLFF. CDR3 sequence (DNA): TGCGCCAGCAGCCAAGATCTTGGCGCAGGGGGTGGTGAAAAACTGTTTTTT.

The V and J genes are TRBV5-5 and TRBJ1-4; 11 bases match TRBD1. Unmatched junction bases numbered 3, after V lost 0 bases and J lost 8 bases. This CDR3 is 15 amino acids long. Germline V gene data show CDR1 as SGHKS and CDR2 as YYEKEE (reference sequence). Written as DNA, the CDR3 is TGTGCCAGCAGCTTGGCCGGGACAGGGGGAGAAAAACTGTTTTTT. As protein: CASSLAGTGGEKLFF.

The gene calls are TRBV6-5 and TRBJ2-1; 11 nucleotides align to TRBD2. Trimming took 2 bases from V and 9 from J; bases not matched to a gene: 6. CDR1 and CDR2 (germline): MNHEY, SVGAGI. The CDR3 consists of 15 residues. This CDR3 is CASSYELAGAGEQFF. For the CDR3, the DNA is TGTGCCAGCAGTTACGAACTAGCGGGAGCCGGTGAGCAGTTCTTC.